This note documents a single TCR beta chain sequence. Its target is not known. This CDR3 has 14 residues. The V end lost 0 bases, the J end lost 0 bases, and 5 bases lay between the germline ends. Germline V gene sequence: CDR1 SGDLS, CDR2 YYNGEE. Methotrexate plus calcineurin inhibitor accompanied controls' myeloablative marrow transplants; sampling was 1 year later. This entry comes from a study of T cells after posttransplantation cyclophosphamide. Study-level points and caveats: Recipient CMV seropositivity and CMV reactivation strongly tracked TRB clonality.

The method was immunoSEQ multiplex PCR; TCRdb's version includes in-frame clones alone and lacks a portion of them. The table includes approximately 19,000 clones, 75% to 90% detected once. The rearrangement uses TRBV9 and TRBJ2-3; D call uncertain. This clonotype was sampled from a female patient aged 25-40 years who received an allogeneic stem cell transplant from an unrelated donor, was CMV-positive, and had acute and chronic GVHD. The graft donor may have contributed some T cells. The material was PBMCs, obtained roughly 350 days after allogeneic stem cell transplant with calcineurin inhibitor and methotrexate. The CDR3 spells CASSVALSTDTQYF. CDR3 in DNA: TGTGCCAGCAGCGTAGCACTAAGCACAGATACGCAGTATTTT.